These T cell receptor beta chains were read from a single sample in a study of cytomegalovirus exposure and HLA in healthy donors. Data came from immunoSEQ multiplex PCR; TCRdb stores just in-frame clones and leaves some out. Of over 200,000 clones in the sample, 80% to 90% were seen once. The sample taken for sequencing was PBMCs. The receptors were sampled from a young woman in good health and CMV-seropositive. The CDR3 runs from the conserved cysteine through the conserved F or W. The D gene is left open where the match is weak. Size values are once, few and many counts, or a class for expanded clones, and some rows have none.

>TRBV28|TRBD1|TRBJ1-2|NA
TGTGCCAGCAGTTTCCCCATACAACCGGGCAGGGGGAGGAGTTACACCTTC
CASSFPIQPGRGRSYTF
>TRBV10-1|NA|TRBJ2-3|NA
TGCGCCAGCAGTGAGTCCGGCAGGGGTGACACAGATACGCAGTATTTT
CASSESGRGDTDTQYF
>TRBV10-3|NA|TRBJ2-7|NA
TGTGCCATCAGTGGTTTAGGGGTCGAGCAGTACTTC
CAISGLGVEQYF
>TRBV7-8|NA|TRBJ2-1|NA
TGTGCCAGCAGCTTTACCCGAGGAGCCGCGGCTTTTGATGAGCAGTTCTTC
CASSFTRGAAAFDEQFF
>TRBV27|TRBD1|TRBJ1-3|NA
TGTGCCAGCAAGACGGGACAGGGAGCCTCGGGGGGCACCATATATTTT
CASKTGQGASGGTIYF
>TRBV30|TRBD2|TRBJ2-7|NA
TGTGCCTCTAAAACCCTAGCGGGGCTCTACGAGCAGTACTTC
CASKTLAGLYEQYF
>TRBV2|TRBD1|TRBJ2-7|NA
TGTGCCAGCACCAGCCCGGGACAGGGTTCCTACGAGCAGTACTTC
CASTSPGQGSYEQYF
>TRBV9|NA|TRBJ2-3|NA
TGTGCCAGCAGCGTAGATCAGACATCCACAGATACGCAGTATTTT
CASSVDQTSTDTQYF
>TRBV19|NA|TRBJ2-7|NA
TGTGCCAGTAGTCCCCCGTGGGAGGTTGGCGGCGAGCAGTACTTC
CASSPPWEVGGEQYF
>TRBV27|NA|TRBJ1-4|NA
TGTGCCAGCAGTTTCAAGGGGGCTAATGAAAAACTGTTTTTT
CASSFKGANEKLFF
>TRBV5-1|NA|TRBJ1-1|NA
TGCGCCAGCAGCTCCCGCTTGAGCACGTCCTCCCGCGGGGGCCCTAACACTGAAGCTTTCTTT
CASSSRLSTSSRGGPNTEAFF
>TRBV5-1|TRBD1|TRBJ1-5|NA
TGCGCCAGCAGCGTGGGGACAGGGTTCAATAGCAATCAGCCCCAGCATTTT
CASSVGTGFNSNQPQHF
>TRBV2|NA|TRBJ1-5|NA
TGTGCCAGCAGCGCCACCCTAGCCGATCAGCCCCAGCATTTT
CASSATLADQPQHF
>TRBV7-9|TRBD1|TRBJ1-5|NA
TGTGCCAGCAGCTTAGGGACAGGGGTCGGGAATCAGCCCCAGCATTTT
CASSLGTGVGNQPQHF
>TRBV23-1|TRBD1|TRBJ2-7|NA
TGCGCCAGCAGTCGACCGGGACAGGGCTGCTACGAGCAGTACTTC
CASSRPGQGCYEQYF
>TRBV6-5|NA|TRBJ1-2|NA
TGTGCCAGCAGGGGCAGCAGGGACACCTTGTTTGGCTACACCTTC
CASRGSRDTLFGYTF
>TRBV30|NA|TRBJ2-3|NA
TGTGCCTGGAGTGGGAGCGTTATGGATACGCAGTATTTT
CAWSGSVMDTQYF
>TRBV27|NA|TRBJ2-7|NA
TGTGCCAGCAGTTCAGGGACAACCCTCTACGAGCAGTACTTC
CASSSGTTLYEQYF
>TRBV7-8|NA|TRBJ1-5|NA
TGTGCCAGCAGCTTAGGGGCGGGGCAGTCACAGCCCCAGCATTTT
CASSLGAGQSQPQHF
>TRBV28|NA|TRBJ2-7|NA
TGTGCCAGCAGTTTCCCCCGACAGAGAACCTACGAGCAGTACTTC
CASSFPRQRTYEQYF
>TRBV9|NA|TRBJ1-2|NA
TGTGCCAGCAGTTCTCTCGGGGTCACGAGCACCTCTAACTATGGCTACACCTTC
CASSSLGVTSTSNYGYTF
>TRBV30|NA|TRBJ2-7|NA
TGTGCCTGGAGTGTACTTCACGAGCAGTACTTC
CAWSVLHEQYF
>TRBV28|NA|TRBJ1-5|NA
TGTGCCAGCAGTTTCAGAGGGGGGGGGCCCCAGCATTTT
CASSFRGGGPQHF
>TRBV10-1|NA|TRBJ2-7|NA
TGCGCCAGCAGTGAGCGACATGCGCGCGAGCAGTACTTC
CASSERHAREQYF
>TRBV5-1|TRBD1|TRBJ2-7|NA
TGCGCCAGCAGCACGGGACAGGCCCCCTACGAGCAGTACTTC
CASSTGQAPYEQYF
>TRBV14|TRBD2|TRBJ2-3|NA
TGTGCCAGCAGCCAAACTAGCGGGGCCTCAGATACGCAGTATTTT
CASSQTSGASDTQYF
>TRBV7-3|TRBD2|TRBJ2-2|NA
TGTGCCAGCAGCTCTATCACGCCCGGGACTAGCGGGACCGGGGAGCTGTTTTTT
CASSSITPGTSGTGELFF
>TRBV7-8|NA|TRBJ1-1|NA
TGTGCCAGCCGGTTTGGGGGCTTCACTGAAGCTTTCTTT
CASRFGGFTEAFF
>TRBV19|NA|TRBJ2-1|NA
TGTGCCAGCGATAAACAGGGCCGGGAGCAGTTCTTC
CASDKQGREQFF
>TRBV10-1|NA|TRBJ2-7|NA
TGCGCCAGCAGTGATTCTAACTCCTACGAGCAGTACTTC
CASSDSNSYEQYF
>TRBV5-1|TRBD2|TRBJ2-1|NA
TGCGCCAGCAGCTTTGGCCCACTAGCGCTAGAAAGCCTGTGGACTTACAATGAGCAGTTCTTC
CASSFGPLALESLWTYNEQFF
>TRBV6-5|NA|TRBJ2-5|NA
TGTGCCAGCAGTCCTTCTGGGCCAAGGGAGACCCAGTACTTC
CASSPSGPRETQYF
>TRBV5-1|NA|TRBJ1-1|NA
TGCGCCAGCAGCTTCCGACAGAACACTGAAGCTTTCTTT
CASSFRQNTEAFF
>TRBV5-6|TRBD1|TRBJ2-7|NA
TGTGCCAGCAGCCACCGACAGGGCTACGAGCAGTACTTC
CASSHRQGYEQYF
>TRBV28|NA|TRBJ2-7|NA
TGTGCCAGCAGTTTGGTGTCTATGGGCCAAAAGTCCCTCGAGCAGTACTTC
CASSLVSMGQKSLEQYF
>TRBV5-1|TRBD1|TRBJ2-1|NA
TGCGCCAGCAGCCCCATGACAGGGTCCTACAATGAGCAGTTCTTC
CASSPMTGSYNEQFF
>TRBV5-1|TRBD1|TRBJ1-2|few
TGCGCCAGCAGCTTGGGGACAGGGGGCGTCTATGGCTACACCTTC
CASSLGTGGVYGYTF
>TRBV27|NA|TRBJ2-7|NA
TGTGCCAGCGCCTACGGGGAAGGCTCCTACGAGCAGTACTTC
CASAYGEGSYEQYF
>TRBV28|TRBD2|TRBJ2-3|NA
TGTGCCAGCAGCCCTAGCGGGAGGGAGACAGATACGCAGTATTTT
CASSPSGRETDTQYF
>TRBV27|NA|TRBJ1-2|NA
TGTGCCAGCAGTTTCAGGGGAACCTATGGCTACACCTTC
CASSFRGTYGYTF
>TRBV4-2|NA|TRBJ1-1|NA
TGTGCCAGCAGTCCCTCCGGGACACGGAGAGCTTTCTTT
CASSPSGTRRAFF
>TRBV27|NA|TRBJ1-1|NA
TGTGCCAGCAGTCCCGGGGGGCGCGGGACTGAAGCTTTCTTT
CASSPGGRGTEAFF